This T cell receptor (beta chain) originates from a study of shared clonotypes between healthy human individuals. Sequencing used immunoSEQ multiplex PCR; TCRdb keeps in-frame clones, though not all of them. The data hold 1.6 million or so clones, with roughly 96% observed a single time. V shed 7 bases and J shed 4 bases, with 17 bases lying between them. Germline CDR1 SEHNR, CDR2 FQNEAQ (reference sequence). There are 14 residues in the CDR3. Sequencing used naive CD4+ T cells sorted from blood. Subset noted: CD45RA+ positively selected. This rearrangement joins TRBV7-9 to TRBJ2-7; perhaps D is TRBD1 or TRBD2 (5 bases each). This receptor was taken from a man in his thirties or forties in good health. In DNA, the CDR3 is TGTGCCAGCACCCCTCGGGGCAGGGAATACGAGCAGTACTTC. It is translated as CASTPRGREYEQYF.